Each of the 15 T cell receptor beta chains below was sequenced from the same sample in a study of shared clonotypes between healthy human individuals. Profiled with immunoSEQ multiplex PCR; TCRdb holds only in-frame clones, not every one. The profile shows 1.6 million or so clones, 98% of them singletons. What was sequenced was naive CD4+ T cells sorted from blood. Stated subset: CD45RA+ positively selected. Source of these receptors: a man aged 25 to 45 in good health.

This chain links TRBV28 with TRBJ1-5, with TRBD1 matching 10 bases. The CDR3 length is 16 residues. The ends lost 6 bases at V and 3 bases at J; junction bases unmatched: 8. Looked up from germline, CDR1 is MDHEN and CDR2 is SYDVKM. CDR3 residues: CASSPGQGMINQPQHF. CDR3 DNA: TGTGCCAGCAGCCCGGGACAGGGGATGATCAATCAGCCCCAGCATTTT.

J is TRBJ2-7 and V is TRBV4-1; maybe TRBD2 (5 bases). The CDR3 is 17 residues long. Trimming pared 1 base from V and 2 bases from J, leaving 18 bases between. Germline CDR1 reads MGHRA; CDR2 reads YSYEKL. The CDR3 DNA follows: TGCGCCAGCAGCCAAGTTGTGGGAGCCCCTAGAGCCTACGAGCAGTACTTC. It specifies CASSQVVGAPRAYEQYF.

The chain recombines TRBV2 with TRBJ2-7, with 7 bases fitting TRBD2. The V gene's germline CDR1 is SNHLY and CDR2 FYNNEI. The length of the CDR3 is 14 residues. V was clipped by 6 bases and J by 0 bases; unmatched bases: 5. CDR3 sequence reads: CASRYGTNSYEQYF. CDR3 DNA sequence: TGTGCCAGCAGGTACGGGACTAACTCCTACGAGCAGTACTTC.

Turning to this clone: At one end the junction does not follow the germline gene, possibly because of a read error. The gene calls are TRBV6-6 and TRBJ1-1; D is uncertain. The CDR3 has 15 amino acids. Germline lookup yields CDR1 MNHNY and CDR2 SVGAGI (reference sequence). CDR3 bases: TGTGCCAGCAGTTACTCGGCCGATGTGAAAACTGAAGCTTTCTTT. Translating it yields CASSYSADVKTEAFF.

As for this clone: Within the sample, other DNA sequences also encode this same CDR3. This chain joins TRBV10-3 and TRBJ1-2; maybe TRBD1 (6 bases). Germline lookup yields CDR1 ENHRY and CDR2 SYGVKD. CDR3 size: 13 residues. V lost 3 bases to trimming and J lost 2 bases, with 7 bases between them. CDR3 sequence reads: CAISEGGNYGYTF. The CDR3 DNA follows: TGTGCCATCAGTGAAGGGGGAAACTATGGCTACACCTTC.

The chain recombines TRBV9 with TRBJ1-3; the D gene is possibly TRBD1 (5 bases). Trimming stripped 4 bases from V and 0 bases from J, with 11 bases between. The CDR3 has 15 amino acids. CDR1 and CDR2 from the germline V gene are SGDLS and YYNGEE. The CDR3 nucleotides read TGTGCCAGCAGCCAGGACAACCGCTCTGGAAACACCATATATTTT. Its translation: CASSQDNRSGNTIYF.

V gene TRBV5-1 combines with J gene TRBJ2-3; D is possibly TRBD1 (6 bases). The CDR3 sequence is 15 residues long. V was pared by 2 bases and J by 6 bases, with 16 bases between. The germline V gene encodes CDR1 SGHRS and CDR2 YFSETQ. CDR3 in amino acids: CASSLAGAPSDTQYF. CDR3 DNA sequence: TGCGCCAGCAGCTTAGCAGGGGCGCCCTCCGATACGCAGTATTTT.

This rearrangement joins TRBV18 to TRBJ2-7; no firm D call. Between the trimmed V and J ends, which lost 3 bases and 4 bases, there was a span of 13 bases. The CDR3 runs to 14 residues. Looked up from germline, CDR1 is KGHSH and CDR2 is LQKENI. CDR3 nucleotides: TGTGCCAGCTCACCCTTACCTTACCCGTACGAGCAGTACTTC. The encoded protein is CASSPLPYPYEQYF.

In DNA form, the CDR3 reads TGTGCCAGCAGACTGGGATCCCAGACAGGCGGGGAGCTGTTTTTT. As protein: CASRLGSQTGGELFF. The chain joins TRBV6-4 to TRBJ2-2, with D possibly matching TRBD1 (6 bases). Trimming removed 6 bases at V and 7 bases at J, with 18 bases between. The CDR3 is 15 amino acids. CDR1 MRHNA and CDR2 SNTAGT come from the germline V gene.

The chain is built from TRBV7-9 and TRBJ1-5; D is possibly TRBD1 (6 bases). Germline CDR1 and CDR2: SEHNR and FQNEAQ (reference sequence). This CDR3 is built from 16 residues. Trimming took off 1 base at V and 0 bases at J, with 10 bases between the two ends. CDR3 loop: CASSLGDNVSNQPQHF. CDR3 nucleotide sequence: TGTGCCAGCAGCTTAGGGGACAACGTTAGCAATCAGCCCCAGCATTTT.

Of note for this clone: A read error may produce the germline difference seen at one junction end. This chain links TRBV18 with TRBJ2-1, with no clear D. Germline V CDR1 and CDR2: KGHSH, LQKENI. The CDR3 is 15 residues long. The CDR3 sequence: CASSPTDVSVNSLIF. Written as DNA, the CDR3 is TGTGCCAGCTCACCCACGGATGTGTCCGTAAACTCCCTTATCTTC.

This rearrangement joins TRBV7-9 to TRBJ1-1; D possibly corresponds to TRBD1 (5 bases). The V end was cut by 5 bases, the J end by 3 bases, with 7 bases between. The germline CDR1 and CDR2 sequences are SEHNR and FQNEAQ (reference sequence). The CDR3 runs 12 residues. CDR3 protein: CASSTGYTEAFF. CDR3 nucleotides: TGTGCCAGCAGCACAGGCTACACTGAAGCTTTCTTT. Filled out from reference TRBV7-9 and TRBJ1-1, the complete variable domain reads DTGVSQNPRHKITKRGQNVTFRCDPISEHNRLYWYRQTLGQGPEFLTYFQNEAQLEKSRLLSDRFSAERPKGSFSTLEIQRTEQGDSAMYLCASSTGYTEAFFGQGTRLTVV.

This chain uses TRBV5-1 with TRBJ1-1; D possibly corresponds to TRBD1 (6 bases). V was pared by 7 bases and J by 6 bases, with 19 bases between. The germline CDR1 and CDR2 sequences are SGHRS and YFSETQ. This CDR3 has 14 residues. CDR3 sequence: CASGGGSLGAEAFF. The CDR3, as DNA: TGCGCCAGCGGAGGGGGGTCGCTCGGTGCTGAAGCTTTCTTT.

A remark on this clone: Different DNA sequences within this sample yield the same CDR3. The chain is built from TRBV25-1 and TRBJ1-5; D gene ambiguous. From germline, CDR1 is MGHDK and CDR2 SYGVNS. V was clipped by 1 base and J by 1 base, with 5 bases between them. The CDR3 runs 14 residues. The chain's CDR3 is CASSELQSNQPQHF. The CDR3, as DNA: TGTGCCAGCAGTGAATTGCAGAGCAATCAGCCCCAGCATTTT. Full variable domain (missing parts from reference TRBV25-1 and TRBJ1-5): EADIYQTPRYLVIGTGKKITLECSQTMGHDKMYWYQQDPGMELHLIHYSYGVNSTEKGDLSSESTVSRIRTEHFPLTLESARPSHTSQYLCASSELQSNQPQHFGDGTRLSIL.

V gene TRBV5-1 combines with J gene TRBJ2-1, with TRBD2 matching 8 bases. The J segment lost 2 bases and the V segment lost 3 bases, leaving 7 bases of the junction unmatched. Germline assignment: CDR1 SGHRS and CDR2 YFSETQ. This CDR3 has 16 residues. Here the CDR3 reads CASSYRGREAYNEQFF. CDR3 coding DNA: TGCGCCAGCAGCTACCGTGGGCGGGAGGCCTACAATGAGCAGTTCTTC.